These 24 T cell receptor beta chains were all obtained from the same sample, sequenced in a study of shared clonotypes between healthy human individuals. Method: immunoSEQ multiplex PCR; TCRdb's copy keeps in-frame clones and lacks some. The repertoire holds roughly 500,000 clones, with about 84% as singletons. The material sequenced was PBMCs. Receptors originate from a woman in her 40s in good health. Some clones in this sample may be carry-over from other donors' samples.

The chain has TRBV9 and TRBJ1-5, with D possibly TRBD1 on 6 matching bases. Per germline, CDR1 SGDLS and CDR2 YYNGEE. Trimming removed 4 bases at V and 5 bases at J, with 13 bases between. The CDR3 contains 14 residues. CDR3 nucleotides: TGTGCCAGCAGCTCTCTATCAGGGGATCAGCCCCAGCATTTT. This encodes CASSSLSGDQPQHF.

V usage is TRBV19 and J usage is TRBJ1-4; D is perhaps TRBD1 (6 bases). The CDR3 is 13 amino acids. Per the germline V gene, CDR1 is LNHDA and CDR2 is SQIVND (reference sequence). V was trimmed by 3 bases and J by 7 bases, leaving 9 bases between them. In nucleotides, the CDR3 is TGTGCCAGTAGTATCAGCAGGGGTGAAAAACTGTTTTTT. Protein: CASSISRGEKLFF. Filled out from reference TRBV19 and TRBJ1-4, the complete variable domain reads DGGITQSPKYLFRKEGQNVTLSCEQNLNHDAMYWYRQDPGQGLRLIYYSQIVNDFQKGDIAEGYSVSREKKESFPLTVTSAQKNPTAFYLCASSISRGEKLFFGSGTQLSVL.

Concerning this clone: Since a much larger clone is just one base distant, this may be a read error. The rearrangement links TRBV14 to TRBJ1-3; D remains unclear. V was pared by 0 bases and J by 0 bases, with 21 bases between. Per germline, CDR1 SGHDN and CDR2 FVKESK. This CDR3 is built from 20 residues. As DNA, the CDR3 is TGTGCCAGCAGCCAAGATCTCCGATGGGCATGCACGAGCTCTGGAAACACCATATATTTT. Protein product: CASSQDLRWACTSSGNTIYF. Using reference TRBV14 and TRBJ1-3 for the parts outside the CDR3, the full variable domain is EAGVTQFPSHSVIEKGQTVTLRCDPISGHDNLYWYRRVMGKEIKFLLHFVKESKQDESGMPNNRFLAERTGGTYSTLKVQPAELEDSGVYFCASSQDLRWACTSSGNTIYFGEGSWLTVV.

The chain has TRBV6-5 and TRBJ2-3, with a tentative D call TRBD2 (5 bases). The CDR3 spans 13 residues. Germline loops: CDR1 MNHEY, CDR2 SVGAGI. V dropped 8 bases and J dropped 5 bases, with 14 bases sitting between them. The CDR3 region is CASRGTTEDTQYF. CDR3 nucleotide sequence: TGTGCCAGCCGGGGAACTACAGAAGATACGCAGTATTTT.

V usage is TRBV4-1 and J usage is TRBJ2-7; 8 bases are a match to TRBD2. The CDR3 loop spans 16 amino acids. CDR1 is MGHRA, CDR2 YSYEKL, per germline. Trimming removed 2 bases from V and 6 bases from J; junction bases left unmatched: 12. CDR3 amino acids: CASSQTLAGTSGEQYF. The CDR3 DNA follows: TGCGCCAGCAGCCAAACCTTAGCGGGAACCTCGGGCGAGCAGTACTTC.

The chain joins TRBV9 to TRBJ1-2; 9 bases are shared with TRBD1. Germline CDR1 and CDR2: SGDLS and YYNGEE. The CDR3 length is 14 residues. The trim removed 0 bases at V and 4 bases at J, leaving 1 base unmatched. The CDR3 region has the DNA TGTGCCAGCAGCGTAGACAGGGGGCCCTATGGCTACACCTTC. Translation: CASSVDRGPYGYTF.

This chain connects TRBV6-4 to TRBJ2-3; the D is unclear. The CDR3 runs to 13 residues. V gave up 4 bases and J gave up 2 bases, with 7 bases separating them. Germline CDR1 and CDR2: MRHNA and SNTAGT. DNA for the CDR3: TGTGCCAGCAGTGGCGACACCACAGATACGCAGTATTTT. Translating gives CASSGDTTDTQYF.

A word on this clone: A far larger clone lies a single base away; this is likely a read error. In the same sample, other DNA sequences code for this CDR3. V is TRBV2 and J is TRBJ2-2; D remains ambiguous. This CDR3 contains 15 residues. Germline V lookup: CDR1 SNHLY, CDR2 FYNNEI. The CDR3 DNA reads as TGTGCCAGCAGTGAGGCGGAACCGAACACAGGGGAGCTGTTTTTT. Its protein product is CASSEAEPNTGELFF.

On this clone itself: The sample has other DNA sequences that encode this CDR3 too. The V and J genes are TRBV7-9 and TRBJ2-7; 8 nucleotides line up with TRBD1. This CDR3 spans 14 amino acids. Germline CDR1 is SEHNR and CDR2 is FQNEAQ (reference sequence). V lost 1 base, J lost 5 bases, and 4 bases stayed unmatched. The CDR3 region has the DNA TGTGCCAGCAGCTTAGGACAGGGGTCCAACGAGCAGTACTTC. It is translated as CASSLGQGSNEQYF.

This chain connects TRBV11-3 to TRBJ2-2; no clear D gene. The germline V and J ends were trimmed by 0 bases and 5 bases, with 7 bases remaining between them. This CDR3 region has 14 residues. Per germline, CDR1 SGHNT and CDR2 YENEEA. CDR3 sequence reads: CASSLDSLTGELFF. The CDR3 DNA reads TGTGCCAGCAGCTTAGACAGCTTAACCGGGGAGCTGTTTTTT. Complete variable domain (other parts from reference TRBV11-3 and TRBJ2-2): EAGVVQSPRYKIIEKKQPVAFWCNPISGHNTLYWYLQNLGQGPELLIRYENEEAVDDSQLPKDRFSAERLKGVDSTLKIQPAELGDSAVYLCASSLDSLTGELFFGEGSRLTVL.

The rearrangement links TRBV29-1 to TRBJ2-1; 10 positions agree with TRBD2. CDR1 is SQVTM, CDR2 ANQGSEA, per germline. Trimming at V came to 4 bases and at J to 2 bases, leaving 2 bases not matched to a gene. The CDR3 covers 14 residues. Here the CDR3 reads CSVASGSPYNEQFF. For the CDR3, the DNA is TGCAGCGTTGCTAGCGGGAGCCCCTACAATGAGCAGTTCTTC.

This chain uses TRBV2 with TRBJ1-1; 7 nucleotides match TRBD1. V shed 4 bases, J shed 0 bases, and the junction held 5 bases outside the gene matches. CDR1 SNHLY and CDR2 FYNNEI come from the germline V gene. The CDR3 covers 15 residues. The CDR3 spells CASSGADRVNTEAFF. CDR3 nucleotide sequence: TGTGCCAGCAGTGGGGCTGACAGGGTGAACACTGAAGCTTTCTTT.

J is TRBJ1-2 and V is TRBV2; D uncertain. Germline CDR1 and CDR2: SNHLY and FYNNEI. V lost 2 bases, J lost 8 bases, and 12 bases lay in between. The CDR3 is 13 amino acids. DNA for the CDR3: TGTGCCAGCAGTGAACGGGGTAGGAACGGCTACACCTTC. Translation: CASSERGRNGYTF. Using reference TRBV2 and TRBJ1-2 for the parts outside the CDR3, the full variable domain is EPEVTQTPSHQVTQMGQEVILRCVPISNHLYFYWYRQILGQKVEFLVSFYNNEISEKSEIFDDQFSVERPDGSNFTLKIRSTKLEDSAMYFCASSERGRNGYTFGSGTRLTVV.

About this clone: This may be a read error: a much more frequent sequence differs by one nucleotide. Other DNA sequences from this sample encode an identical CDR3 as well. The V call is TRBV6-1, the J call TRBJ2-7; D unresolved. The CDR3 spans 10 residues. In germline, CDR1 is MNHNS, CDR2 SASEGT. Trimming took 4 bases from V and 2 from J, leaving 0 bases between them. The CDR3 DNA sequence: TGTGCCAGCAGTGCCTACGAGCAGTACTTC. Translating it yields CASSAYEQYF.

The count of this clone is one. The chain carries TRBV7-9 and TRBJ2-5, with 8 bases matching TRBD1. This CDR3 contains 14 residues. CDR1 SEHNR and CDR2 FQNEAQ come from the germline V gene (reference sequence). The V segment lost 5 bases and the J segment 4 bases; nucleotides outside the gene matches: 6. CDR3 sequence reads: CASSPGQGRETQYF. The CDR3 nucleotides are TGTGCCAGCAGCCCCGGACAGGGAAGAGAGACCCAGTACTTC. The full variable domain, its missing parts supplied by reference TRBV7-9 and TRBJ2-5, is DTGVSQNPRHKITKRGQNVTFRCDPISEHNRLYWYRQTLGQGPEFLTYFQNEAQLEKSRLLSDRFSAERPKGSFSTLEIQRTEQGDSAMYLCASSPGQGRETQYFGPGTRLLVL.

The chain combines TRBV5-4 with TRBJ2-3; 7 bases align to TRBD1. CDR3 length: 14 amino acids. J was trimmed by 6 bases and V by 3 bases; bases with no gene match: 7. CDR1 SGHNT and CDR2 YYREEE come from the germline V gene (reference sequence). CDR3 residues: CASSSDRVSDTQYF. As DNA, the CDR3 is TGTGCCAGCAGCTCCGACAGGGTTTCGGATACGCAGTATTTT.

As regards this clone: A far bigger clonotype differs at one base, so this is likely a read error. Additional DNA sequences in this sample encode the identical CDR3. This sequence joins TRBV6-5 and TRBJ1-6; tentatively, D is TRBD1 (5 bases). The germline CDR1 and CDR2 sequences are MNHEY and SVGAGI. The CDR3 length is 16 residues. The CDR3 loop reads CASSYGGGIHNSPLHF. As DNA, the CDR3 is TGTGCCAGCAGTTACGGGGGTGGGATCCATAACTCACCCCTCCACTTT.

The rearrangement links TRBV7-8 to TRBJ1-1, with D possibly being TRBD1 (5 bases). Trimming removed 1 base from V and 3 bases from J, with 18 bases in between. CDR1 and CDR2 from the germline V gene are SGHVS and FQNEAQ. The length of the CDR3 is 17 residues. The CDR3 sequence is CASSLGVVRAGDTEAFF. CDR3 DNA: TGTGCCAGCAGCTTAGGAGTGGTTCGGGCGGGGGACACTGAAGCTTTCTTT. Full variable domain (missing parts from reference TRBV7-8 and TRBJ1-1): GAGVSQSPRYKVAKRGQDVALRCDPISGHVSLFWYQQALGQGPEFLTYFQNEAQLDKSGLPSDRFFAERPEGSVSTLKIQRTQQEDSAVYLCASSLGVVRAGDTEAFFGQGTRLTVV.

As regards this clone: A far larger clone is a single base away, which makes a read error likely. DNA of the CDR3: TGTGCCAGCAGCTGGCGGGTGGCCGTCGACGAGCAGTACTTC. Residues: CASSWRVAVDEQYF. The J gene is TRBJ2-7, the V gene TRBV5-4; D possibly corresponds to TRBD2 (5 bases). This CDR3 has 14 amino acids. Trimming left V 3 bases short and J 5 bases short, with 15 bases between. Germline V gene sequence: CDR1 SGHNT, CDR2 YYREEE (reference sequence).

There are a few counts of this clone. The chain uses TRBV28 and TRBJ2-2; tentatively, D is TRBD1 (5 bases). CDR1 MDHEN and CDR2 SYDVKM come from the germline V gene. Trimming stripped 7 bases from V and 5 bases from J, with 20 bases between. The CDR3 has 16 residues. The CDR3 spells CASKSPLGSGTGELFF. CDR3 coding DNA: TGTGCCAGCAAATCTCCGCTAGGGTCAGGGACCGGGGAGCTGTTTTTT.

This sequence joins TRBV7-3 and TRBJ2-3; 8 positions agree with TRBD2. The CDR3 loop spans 15 amino acids. The V gene end was trimmed by 5 bases and the J gene end by 3 bases; junction bases not matched to a gene: 7. Germline V CDR1 and CDR2: SGHTA, FQGTGA. The CDR3 DNA sequence: TGTGCCAGCAGCCCCGCGGGAGGACCAACAGATACGCAGTATTTT. Its translation: CASSPAGGPTDTQYF.

The rearrangement uses TRBV5-1 and TRBJ2-1; D uncertain. The CDR3 runs to 12 residues. Germline CDR1 SGHRS, CDR2 YFSETQ. The V end was cut by 5 bases, the J end by 10 bases, with 13 bases between. The CDR3 sequence is CASRPSTLEQFF. The DNA of the CDR3 is TGCGCCAGCAGGCCCTCTACGTTGGAGCAGTTCTTC.

The rearrangement uses TRBV4-2 and TRBJ2-3; D is perhaps TRBD2 (5 bases). Germline CDR1 reads LGHNA; CDR2 reads YNFKEQ. The CDR3 is 15 residues long. V was cut by 6 bases and J by 0 bases, with 13 bases left in between. CDR3 in DNA: TGTGCCAGCAGGCCGGAGGTGTCTAGCACAGATACGCAGTATTTT. Protein: CASRPEVSSTDTQYF.

V gene TRBV6-6 combines with J gene TRBJ2-7; 8 positions agree with TRBD1. The CDR3 length is 15 residues. The V gene end was trimmed by 2 bases and the J gene end by 6 bases; junction bases not matched to a gene: 9. The V gene's germline CDR1 is MNHNY and CDR2 SVGAGI (reference sequence). CDR3 sequence (DNA): TGTGCCAGCAGTTACCCGGCCAGGGGGCCTCTCGAGCAGTACTTC. It is translated as CASSYPARGPLEQYF.